A selection of T cell receptor beta chains follows, all from one sample in a study of OX40 agonist ivuxolimab in advanced cancers. TCRdb's copy holds only in-frame clones and misses some; the assay was immunoSEQ multiplex PCR. The top ten hold approximately 15% of the sample, which has more than 20,000 clones, approximately 89% seen once. Source: CD4+ or CD8+ T cells sorted from blood, taken in a trial of the OX40 agonist ivuxolimab. The origin of the receptors is an adult with an advanced solid tumor such as melanoma, head and neck, liver or kidney cancer. Both conserved end residues are part of each CDR3.

V,CDR3
TRBV7-3,CASSLLRQSEAFF
TRBV7-3,CASSFLGSNSPLHF
TRBV29-1,CSVVVGTGLHEQYF
TRBV5-1,CASSVGSTSGGTDTQYF
TRBV5-5,CASSLITNTEAFF
TRBV5-1,CASSRTAGDAYEQYF
TRBV4-3,CASSQDPDYGEQYF
TRBV18,CASSPRADSPLHF
TRBV11-3,CASSLDQSWTYEQYF
TRBV5-4,CASSRGQTGANVLTF
TRBV19,CASSTGLTFSGANVLTF
TRBV27,CASSPRGHRESYEQYF
TRBV7-2,CASSLWAGGYNEQFF
TRBV7-9,CASTSGGRTEAFF
TRBV7-9,CASSLGHISGNTIYF
TRBV4-3,CASSQAGPNSNQPQHF
TRBV6-6,CASSYSGTSVTYEQYF
TRBV11-3,CASSLSGENIQYF